These T cell receptor beta chains were read from a single sample in a study of T cell responses to AZD1222 COVID-19 vaccine. The repertoire was sequenced with immunoSEQ multiplex PCR; TCRdb's copy has only in-frame clones and lacks some. The sample consists of 140,000 or so clones, just over 85% of them appearing once. Sequencing was performed on peripheral blood, taken 28 days after the second AZD1222 dose. Every receptor here comes from an adult who received the AZD1222 COVID-19 vaccine. Each CDR3 is given with its conserved first and last residue. D genes are given only for firm matches. Size values are once, few and many counts, or a class for expanded clones, and some rows have none.

TRBD2,TRBV5-1,.,TRBJ2-3,CASRVTSGVPDTQYF,TGCGCCAGCAGGGTGACTAGCGGAGTACCAGATACGCAGTATTTT
.,TRBV27,.,TRBJ2-2,CASSFLATGELFF,TGTGCCAGCAGTTTTCTCGCCACCGGGGAGCTGTTTTTT
.,TRBV11-3,.,TRBJ1-3,CASSLSSGNTIYF,TGTGCCAGCAGCTTGAGCTCTGGAAACACCATATATTTT
.,TRBV10-2,.,TRBJ1-3,CASSEMGSSGNTIYF,TGCGCCAGCAGTGAGATGGGATCCTCTGGAAACACCATATATTTT
TRBD2,TRBV14,once,TRBJ2-1,CASSQAPSGMGGEQFF,TGTGCCAGCAGCCAAGCGCCTAGCGGGATGGGAGGTGAGCAGTTCTTC
TRBD2,TRBV11-3,.,TRBJ2-7,CASSYNHAGAEQYF,TGTGCCAGCAGCTACAACCACGCGGGAGCCGAGCAGTACTTC
.,TRBV5-6,.,TRBJ2-3,CASSFPTRGGTDTQYF,TGTGCCAGCAGCTTCCCGACCCGCGGGGGCACAGATACGCAGTATTTT
.,TRBV18,.,TRBJ2-3,CASSRTVPATDTQYF,TGTGCCAGCTCCCGGACAGTTCCGGCCACAGATACGCAGTATTTT
.,TRBV6-1,.,TRBJ2-1,CASSDPNWQSSYNEQFF,TGTGCCAGCAGTGACCCCAATTGGCAGAGCTCCTACAATGAGCAGTTCTTC
TRBD1,TRBV11-2,.,TRBJ1-1,CASRSTGAGTEAFF,TGTGCCAGCAGGTCCACAGGGGCGGGAACTGAAGCTTTCTTT
TRBD1,TRBV5-1,.,TRBJ2-1,CASSSNGQGAYEQFF,TGCGCCAGCAGCTCGAATGGACAGGGGGCATATGAGCAGTTCTTC
.,TRBV5-1,.,TRBJ1-1,CASSLAGMNTEAFF,TGCGCCAGCAGCTTGGCAGGGATGAACACTGAAGCTTTCTTT
.,TRBV28,.,TRBJ2-5,CASSVRLVGETQYF,TGTGCCAGCAGTGTCCGACTAGTGGGTGAGACCCAGTACTTC
.,TRBV29-1,.,TRBJ1-2,CSGERETLHGYTF,TGCAGCGGCGAGAGGGAGACTCTCCATGGCTACACCTTC
.,TRBV19,.,TRBJ2-6,CASSSAARSGGRSGANVLTF,TGTGCCAGTAGTAGTGCAGCTCGTAGCGGAGGTAGATCTGGGGCCAACGTCCTGACTTTC
TRBD2,TRBV19,.,TRBJ2-5,CASSIGGSGGKTQYF,TGTGCCAGTAGTATAGGAGGTAGCGGGGGAAAGACCCAGTACTTC
.,TRBV6-5,.,TRBJ1-6,CASSYDKGNSPLHF,TGTGCCAGCAGTTACGATAAGGGTAATTCACCCCTCCACTTT